A single T cell receptor (beta chain) is shown here with its context. Its specificity is unknown. The treatment denotes: oral pan-JAK inhibitor, 5-10 mg twice daily. Peripheral blood and lesional scalp punch biopsies were taken from alopecia areata patients. This entry belongs to a study of CD8+ T cells in alopecia areata. Unmatched junction bases numbered 10, after V lost 2 bases and J lost 4 bases. The CDR3 has 15 amino acids. Germline V gene data show CDR1 as SQVTM and CDR2 as ANQGSEA. Extracted RNA was reverse transcribed, and the resulting cDNA served as sequencing template. TCRdb keeps only in-frame clones here, not all; method: immunoSEQ multiplex PCR. The sample lists around 270,000 clones, roughly 60% occurring once. General observations from the study: Scalp clonality and expanded CD8+ clones among the top 100 fell significantly with tofacitinib. A single nonresponder leaves the baseline CD8+ expansion link to response uncertain. Affected lesional scalp, above all in alopecia totalis/universalis, was more clonal than normal scalp.

The sample in question was CD4+ T cells sorted from blood, obtained at week 24, from a patient treated with tofacitinib. The TCR was taken from a human donor with alopecia areata. The V call is TRBV29-1, the J call TRBJ1-2, with 7 bases that match TRBD1. Here the CDR3 DNA reads TGCAGCGTTGAATCATTTACAGGGGTTCCCTATGGCTACACCTTC. It codes for CSVESFTGVPYGYTF.